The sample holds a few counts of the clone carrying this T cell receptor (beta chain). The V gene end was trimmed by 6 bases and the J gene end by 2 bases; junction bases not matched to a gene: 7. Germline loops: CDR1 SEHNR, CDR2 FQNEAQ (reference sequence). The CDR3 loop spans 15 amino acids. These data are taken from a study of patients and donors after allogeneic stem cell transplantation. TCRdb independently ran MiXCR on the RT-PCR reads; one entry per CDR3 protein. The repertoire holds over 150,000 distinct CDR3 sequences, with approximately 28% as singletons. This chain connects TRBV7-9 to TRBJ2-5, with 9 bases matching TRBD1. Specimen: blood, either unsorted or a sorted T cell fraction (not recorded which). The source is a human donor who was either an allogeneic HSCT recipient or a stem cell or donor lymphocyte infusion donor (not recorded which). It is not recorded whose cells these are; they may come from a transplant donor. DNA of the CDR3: TGTGCCAGCAGGGAAGGACAGGGGTTACAAGAGACCCAGTACTTC. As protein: CASREGQGLQETQYF. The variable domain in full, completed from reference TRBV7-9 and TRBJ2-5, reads DTGVSQNPRHKITKRGQNVTFRCDPISEHNRLYWYRQTLGQGPEFLTYFQNEAQLEKSRLLSDRFSAERPKGSFSTLEIQRTEQGDSAMYLCASREGQGLQETQYFGPGTRLLVL.